This entry lists 30 T cell receptor beta chains sequenced from one sample in a study of blood T cell repertoires in COVID-19. Profiled with immunoSEQ multiplex PCR; TCRdb holds only in-frame clones, not every one. The sample has 200,000 to 250,000 clones; 90% to 95% are singletons. The specimen was peripheral blood. The receptor source for this set is a man aged 55 to 70 with COVID-19, enrolled during active disease.

The CDR3 coding sequence is TGTGCCAGCACCAGACCAGGGGCCACTGAAGCTTTCTTT. Its protein product is CASTRPGATEAFF. V is TRBV5-6 and J is TRBJ1-1; TRBD1 is a possible D gene (6 bases). CDR3 size: 13 residues. The germline V gene has CDR1 SGHDT and CDR2 YYEEEE. V gave up 6 bases and J gave up 4 bases, with 13 bases separating them.

The V and J genes are TRBV19 and TRBJ1-1, with D possibly TRBD1 on 5 matching bases. Germline V gene data show CDR1 as LNHDA and CDR2 as SQIVND (reference sequence). The germline V and J ends were trimmed by 5 bases and 7 bases, with 14 bases remaining between them. The length of the CDR3 is 13 residues. The CDR3 DNA reads as TGTGCCAGTAGTTCTTGGGGCGAAAGTGAAGCTTTCTTT. It specifies CASSSWGESEAFF.

The chain carries TRBV6-6 and TRBJ1-2; D is ambiguous. Trimming stripped 0 bases from V and 0 bases from J, with 8 bases between. CDR1 MNHNY and CDR2 SVGAGI come from the germline V gene (reference sequence). The CDR3 is 15 amino acids. In DNA, the CDR3 is TGTGCCAGCAGTTACTCCCCAGAAACTAACTATGGCTACACCTTC. This gives the protein CASSYSPETNYGYTF.

CDR3 protein: CASSQALTSGGASHEQFF. CDR3 nucleotide sequence: TGTGCCAGCAGCCAAGCCCTTACTAGCGGGGGGGCCTCTCATGAGCAGTTCTTC. J is TRBJ2-1 and V is TRBV3-1 (or the pseudogene TRBV3-2); 13 bases align to TRBD2. The CDR3 is made up of 18 amino acids. The V and J ends lost 1 base and 8 bases, in that order; junction bases with no gene match: 11. The germline CDR1 and CDR2 sequences are LGHDT and YNNKEL (reference sequence).

This chain's CDR3 is CASTLDREHRNSPLHF. The CDR3 DNA sequence: TGTGCCAGTACCTTGGACAGGGAACATAGGAATTCACCCCTCCACTTT. This chain connects TRBV19 to TRBJ1-6, with 8 bases aligning to TRBD1. There are 16 residues in the CDR3. Losses at the gene ends were 7 bases for V and 7 bases for J; bases not matched to a gene: 12. Germline CDR1 is LNHDA and CDR2 is SQIVND (reference sequence).

This clone has a single count. The rearrangement joins TRBV11-2 to TRBJ1-1, with D perhaps TRBD1 (6 bases). In germline, CDR1 is SGHAT, CDR2 FQNNGV. V lost 4 bases, J lost 1 base, and 22 bases lay in between. This CDR3 is built from 18 residues. CDR3 sequence: CASSSTSSRDISNTEAFF. CDR3 bases: TGTGCCAGCAGCTCGACCTCTTCCCGGGACATATCGAACACTGAAGCTTTCTTT.

The chain is built from TRBV7-3 and TRBJ2-1; D gene uncertain. Germline lookup yields CDR1 SGHTA and CDR2 FQGTGA. The length of the CDR3 is 16 residues. V lost 2 bases, J lost 4 bases, and 15 bases lay in between. The CDR3 sequence is CASSLVSSGDYNEQFF. The CDR3 bases are TGTGCCAGCAGCTTAGTCTCATCAGGTGATTACAATGAGCAGTTCTTC.

In nucleotides, the CDR3 is TGTGCCAGCAGCTTAGTAGGGCTAGCGGGGACAGATACGCAGTATTTT. This codes for CASSLVGLAGTDTQYF. The rearrangement links TRBV5-4 to TRBJ2-3, with 9 positions matching TRBD2. Germline CDR1 is SGHNT and CDR2 is YYREEE (reference sequence). This CDR3 comprises 16 residues. V was clipped by 2 bases and J by 3 bases; unmatched bases: 7.

This sequence joins TRBV5-4 and TRBJ1-1; a weak D match, TRBD1 (5 bases). The CDR3 totals 15 residues. CDR1 and CDR2 from the germline V gene are SGHNT and YYREEE (reference sequence). With 0 bases removed from V and 7 bases from J, the gap between germline ends came to 16 bases. Written as DNA, the CDR3 is TGTGCCAGCAGCTTGGACCGACAGACCCACCGTGAAGCTTTCTTT. It specifies CASSLDRQTHREAFF.

The V call is TRBV6-5, the J call TRBJ2-6, with D hard to call. The V and J ends lost 6 bases and 2 bases respectively, with 8 bases between them. Germline V gives CDR1 MNHEY, CDR2 SVGAGI. The CDR3 is 14 amino acids. The CDR3 reads CASREATGANVLTF. The CDR3 DNA reads as TGTGCCAGCAGAGAGGCCACTGGGGCCAACGTCCTGACTTTC.

The J gene is TRBJ2-3, the V gene TRBV3-1 (or the pseudogene TRBV3-2); tentative D call: TRBD2 (7 bases). The CDR3 covers 16 residues. V was shortened by 1 base and J by 1 base, with 12 bases between the two germline ends. Germline V gives CDR1 LGHDT, CDR2 YNNKEL (reference sequence). The CDR3: CASSQGPGGGTDTQYF. The CDR3 DNA reads as TGTGCCAGCAGCCAAGGTCCGGGGGGCGGCACAGATACGCAGTATTTT.

This clone was seen only once. This sequence joins TRBV5-6 and TRBJ1-1; TRBD1 is a possible D gene (5 bases). This CDR3 contains 12 residues. Germline V gene lookup returns CDR1 SGHDT and CDR2 YYEEEE. Trimming stripped 4 bases from V and 5 bases from J, with 9 bases between. CDR3 residues: CASSLQETEAFF. The CDR3 region has the DNA TGTGCCAGCAGCCTACAGGAGACTGAAGCTTTCTTT. Full variable domain (rest looked up from reference TRBV5-6 and TRBJ1-1): DAGVTQSPTHLIKTRGQQVTLRCSPKSGHDTVSWYQQALGQGPQFIFQYYEEEERQRGNFPDRFSGHQFPNYSSELNVNALLLGDSALYLCASSLQETEAFFGQGTRLTVV.

The chain employs TRBV27 and TRBJ2-1; 13 positions agree with TRBD2. The trim removed 4 bases at V and 0 bases at J, leaving 3 bases unmatched. The CDR3 runs to 17 residues. Germline-derived CDR1 and CDR2 are MNHEY and SMNVEV (reference sequence). The CDR3 sequence is CASSWTSGSFSYNEQFF. For the CDR3, the DNA is TGTGCCAGCAGTTGGACTAGCGGGAGCTTCTCCTACAATGAGCAGTTCTTC.

This chain uses TRBV10-1 with TRBJ2-2, with D maybe TRBD1 (6 bases). V was pared by 6 bases and J by 4 bases, with 12 bases between. The CDR3 sequence is 14 residues long. Per the germline V gene, CDR1 is WNHNN and CDR2 is SYGVQD (reference sequence). The CDR3 DNA is TGCGCCAGCAGATTGGCCAGGGGCACCGGGGAGCTGTTTTTT. Protein: CASRLARGTGELFF.

The rearrangement joins TRBV5-5 to TRBJ2-7, with TRBD1 matching over 9 bases. V shed 4 bases and J 2 bases; nucleotides not matched to a gene: 7. This CDR3 region has 15 residues. The germline V gene has CDR1 SGHKS and CDR2 YYEKEE (reference sequence). The CDR3 DNA follows: TGTGCCAGCAGCCGGAGGGGACAGGGCGCCTACGAGCAGTACTTC. Translation gives CASSRRGQGAYEQYF.

The chain employs TRBV5-1 and TRBJ1-1; 7 bases are shared with TRBD1. Germline V gene lookup returns CDR1 SGHRS and CDR2 YFSETQ. This CDR3 region has 15 residues. With V trimmed by 4 bases and J by 2 bases, 8 bases remained unmatched. CDR3 bases: TGCGCCAGCAGCGAGACAGGGCCTCCTAACACTGAAGCTTTCTTT. Its translation is CASSETGPPNTEAFF.

This clone was found once. This sequence joins TRBV5-4 and TRBJ2-2, with 7 bases matching TRBD1. Germline lookup yields CDR1 SGHNT and CDR2 YYREEE (reference sequence). V dropped 4 bases and J dropped 7; count of bases not matched to a gene: 16. This CDR3 comprises 17 residues. CDR3 protein: CASSHRRTGPVGGELFF. The DNA for the CDR3 is TGTGCCAGCAGCCACAGACGGACAGGCCCAGTTGGCGGGGAGCTGTTTTTT. The full variable domain, in which reference TRBV5-4 and TRBJ2-2 provide the parts outside the CDR3, is ETGVTQSPTHLIKTRGQQVTLRCSSQSGHNTVSWYQQALGQGPQFIFQYYREEENGRGNFPPRFSGLQFPNYSSELNVNALELDDSALYLCASSHRRTGPVGGELFFGEGSRLTVL.

The chain employs TRBV19 and TRBJ1-1; D might be TRBD1 (6 bases). CDR1 LNHDA and CDR2 SQIVND come from the germline V gene (reference sequence). The V and J ends lost 8 bases and 1 base respectively, with 14 bases between them. This CDR3 has 14 amino acids. The CDR3 region is CASGGAWANTEAFF. CDR3 DNA sequence: TGTGCCAGTGGGGGCGCGTGGGCGAACACTGAAGCTTTCTTT.

The chain joins TRBV5-1 to TRBJ2-2, with 7 bases aligning to TRBD2. This CDR3 is 16 amino acids long. The germline V gene has CDR1 SGHRS and CDR2 YFSETQ. V was pared by 1 base and J by 1 base, with 4 bases of the junction left unmatched. CDR3 DNA: TGCGCCAGCAGCTTGAATGGCGGGGGGAACACCGGGGAGCTGTTTTTT. Residues: CASSLNGGGNTGELFF.

The genes are TRBV18 and TRBJ1-5; D is uncertain. CDR1 and CDR2 (germline): KGHSH, LQKENI. This CDR3 is 14 amino acids long. V gave up 3 bases and J gave up 3 bases, with 9 bases separating them. CDR3 protein: CASSPSGNNQPQHF. CDR3 DNA sequence: TGTGCCAGCTCACCCTCGGGGAACAATCAGCCCCAGCATTTT.

V usage is TRBV9 and J usage is TRBJ2-1; 16 bases are a match to TRBD2. This CDR3 contains 18 residues. Trimming at V came to 4 bases and at J to 6 bases, leaving 10 bases not matched to a gene. CDR1 is SGDLS, CDR2 YYNGEE, per germline. In DNA form, the CDR3 reads TGTGCCAGCAGCCCCGGGGGGACTAGCGGGAGGGCGTTCAATGAGCAGTTCTTC. Amino acids: CASSPGGTSGRAFNEQFF.

The V gene is TRBV6-2 or TRBV6-3, the J gene TRBJ2-7; D might be TRBD1 (5 bases). V was cut by 5 bases and J by 3 bases, with 11 bases left in between. The germline gives CDR1 MNHEY, CDR2 SVGEGT. The CDR3 extends over 13 amino acids. The CDR3 region is CASSIGAVYEQYF. As DNA, the CDR3 is TGTGCCAGCAGTATAGGGGCAGTCTACGAGCAGTACTTC.

V and J are TRBV5-4 and TRBJ1-3; D remains ambiguous. Trimming removed 4 bases at V and 0 bases at J, with 11 bases between. Germline V gene sequence: CDR1 SGHNT, CDR2 YYREEE (reference sequence). The CDR3 contains 15 residues. The CDR3 nucleotides are TGTGCCAGCAGCCCCGGGAGCCTCTCTGGAAACACCATATATTTT. Protein: CASSPGSLSGNTIYF.

The V call is TRBV18, the J call TRBJ1-1; D remains unclear. V dropped 3 bases and J dropped 0 bases, with 14 bases sitting between them. The CDR3 loop spans 16 amino acids. Germline assignment: CDR1 KGHSH and CDR2 LQKENI. CDR3 residues: CASSPLEGQMNTEAFF. The CDR3 DNA sequence: TGTGCCAGCTCACCCCTGGAGGGTCAGATGAACACTGAAGCTTTCTTT.

J is TRBJ1-2 and V is TRBV5-4; 8 bases match TRBD1. The CDR3 covers 15 residues. The germline V gene encodes CDR1 SGHNT and CDR2 YYREEE (reference sequence). The ends lost 4 bases at V and 4 bases at J; junction bases unmatched: 9. The CDR3 nucleotides read TGTGCCAGCAGCCCCGGGACAGGCGACCCCTATGGCTACACCTTC. It is translated as CASSPGTGDPYGYTF.

The chain employs TRBV4-1 and TRBJ2-7, with TRBD1 matching over 9 bases. Germline loops: CDR1 MGHRA, CDR2 YSYEKL. CDR3 size: 15 residues. After removal of 3 bases from V and 6 bases from J, the junction contained 9 bases not matched to a gene. CDR3 DNA sequence: TGCGCCAGCAGCCATTCCTCCGGGACAGGGAGCGAGCAGTACTTC. It yields the protein CASSHSSGTGSEQYF.

The CDR3 spells CASSLFGTNPGTQYF. For the CDR3, the DNA is TGTGCCAGCAGCTTATTCGGGACTAATCCGGGTACGCAGTATTTT. V and J are TRBV7-3 and TRBJ2-3; TRBD2 aligns across 7 bases. V lost 2 bases and J lost 8; bases outside the gene matches: 10. The CDR3 covers 15 residues. Germline CDR1 and CDR2: SGHTA and FQGTGA.

The table lists this clone with a count of one. The V call is TRBV11-2, the J call TRBJ2-3; the D gene is possibly TRBD2 (6 bases). The germline V and J ends were trimmed by 6 bases and 0 bases, with 13 bases remaining between them. Germline V gives CDR1 SGHAT, CDR2 FQNNGV. CDR3 length: 15 amino acids. The CDR3 loop is CASRTPRESTDTQYF. For the CDR3, the DNA is TGTGCCAGCAGGACGCCGCGGGAAAGCACAGATACGCAGTATTTT.

The chain has TRBV28 and TRBJ2-1; TRBD2 matches 8 bases. CDR3 size: 16 residues. Trimming removed 6 bases from V and 5 bases from J; junction bases left unmatched: 12. Per germline, CDR1 MDHEN and CDR2 SYDVKM. For the CDR3, the DNA is TGTGCCAGCAGGATCGCCGGCGGGGGGCGGGACAATGAGCAGTTCTTC. Its translation is CASRIAGGGRDNEQFF.

As to this clone: Other DNA sequences in the same sample also yield this CDR3. The rearrangement links TRBV3-1 (or the pseudogene TRBV3-2) to TRBJ2-7; D gene uncertain. Between the trimmed V and J ends, which lost 3 bases and 0 bases, there was a span of 3 bases. CDR3 length: 12 amino acids. Germline lookup yields CDR1 LGHDT and CDR2 YNNKEL (reference sequence). The CDR3 spells CASSQSSYEQYF. The CDR3 DNA reads TGTGCCAGCAGCCAGAGCTCCTACGAGCAGTACTTC.